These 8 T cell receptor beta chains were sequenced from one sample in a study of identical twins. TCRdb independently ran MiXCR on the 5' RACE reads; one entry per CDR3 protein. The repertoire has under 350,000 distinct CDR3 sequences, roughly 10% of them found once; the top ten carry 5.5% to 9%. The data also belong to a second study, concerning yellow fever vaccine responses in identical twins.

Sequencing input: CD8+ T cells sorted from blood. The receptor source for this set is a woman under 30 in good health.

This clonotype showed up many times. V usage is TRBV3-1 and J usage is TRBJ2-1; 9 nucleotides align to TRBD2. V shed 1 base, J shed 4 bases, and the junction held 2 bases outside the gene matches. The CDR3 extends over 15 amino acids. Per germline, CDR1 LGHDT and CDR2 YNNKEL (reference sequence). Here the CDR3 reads CASSQALAGYNEQFF. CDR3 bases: TGTGCCAGCAGCCAAGCACTAGCGGGTTACAATGAGCAGTTCTTC.

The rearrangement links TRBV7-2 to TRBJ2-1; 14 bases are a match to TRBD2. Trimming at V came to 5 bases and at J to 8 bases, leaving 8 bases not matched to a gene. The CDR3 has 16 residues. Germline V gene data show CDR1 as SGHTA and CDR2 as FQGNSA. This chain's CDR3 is CASSRRLAGGGDEQFF. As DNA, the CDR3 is TGTGCCAGCAGCCGGAGACTAGCGGGGGGGGGCGATGAGCAGTTCTTC.

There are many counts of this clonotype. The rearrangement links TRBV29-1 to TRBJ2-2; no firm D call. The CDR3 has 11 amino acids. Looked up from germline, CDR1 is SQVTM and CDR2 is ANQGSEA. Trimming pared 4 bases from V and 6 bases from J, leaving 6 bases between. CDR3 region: CSVVLSGELFF. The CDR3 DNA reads TGCAGCGTTGTTCTATCCGGGGAGCTGTTTTTT.

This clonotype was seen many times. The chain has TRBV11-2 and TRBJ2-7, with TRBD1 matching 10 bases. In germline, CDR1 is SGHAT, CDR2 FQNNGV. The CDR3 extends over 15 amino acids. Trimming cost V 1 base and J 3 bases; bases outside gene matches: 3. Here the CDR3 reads CASSLVGTGDYEQYF. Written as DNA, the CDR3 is TGTGCCAGCAGCTTAGTCGGGACAGGGGACTACGAGCAGTACTTC.

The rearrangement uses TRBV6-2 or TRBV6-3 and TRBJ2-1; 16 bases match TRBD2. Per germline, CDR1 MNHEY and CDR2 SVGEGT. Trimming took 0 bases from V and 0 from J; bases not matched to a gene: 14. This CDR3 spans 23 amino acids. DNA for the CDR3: TGTGCCAGCAGTTACTCCGGGACTAGCGGGGGGGCAAGGACTCTAAGCTCCTACAATGAGCAGTTCTTC. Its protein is CASSYSGTSGGARTLSSYNEQFF.

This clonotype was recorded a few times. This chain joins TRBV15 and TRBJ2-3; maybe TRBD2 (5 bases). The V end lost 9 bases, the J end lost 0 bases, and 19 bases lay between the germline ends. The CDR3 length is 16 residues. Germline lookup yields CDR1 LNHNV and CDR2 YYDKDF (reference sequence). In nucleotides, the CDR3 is TGTGCCACACGAGCGGAGATACTAACTAGCACAGATACGCAGTATTTT. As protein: CATRAEILTSTDTQYF.

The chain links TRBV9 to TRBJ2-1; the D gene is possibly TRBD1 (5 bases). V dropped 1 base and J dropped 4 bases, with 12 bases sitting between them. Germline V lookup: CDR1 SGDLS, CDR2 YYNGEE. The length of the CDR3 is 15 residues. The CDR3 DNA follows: TGTGCCAGCAGCGTATCAGGGCATTCGTACAATGAGCAGTTCTTC. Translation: CASSVSGHSYNEQFF.

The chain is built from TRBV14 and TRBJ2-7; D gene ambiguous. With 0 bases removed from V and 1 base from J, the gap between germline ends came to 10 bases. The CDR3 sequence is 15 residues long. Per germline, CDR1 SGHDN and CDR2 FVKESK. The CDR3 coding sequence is TGTGCCAGCAGCCAAGAAGACGCACCATCCTACGAGCAGTACTTC. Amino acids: CASSQEDAPSYEQYF.